The T cell receptor beta chain described here comes from a study of control samples from healthy donors and cancer patients. Assay used: immunoSEQ multiplex PCR; TCRdb lists only in-frame clones, some missing. The sample records 150,000 to 180,000 clones, 85% to 95% being singletons. Germline CDR1 reads LNHDA; CDR2 reads SQIVND (reference sequence). V gave up 3 bases and J gave up 7 bases, with 10 bases separating them. The CDR3 is 14 amino acids. The rearrangement uses TRBV19 and TRBJ1-6; D unclear. The sequence was collected from a man between 35 and 55 years old in good health. Sequenced sample: blood. CDR3 amino acids: CASSIGQANSPLHF. The CDR3, as DNA: TGTGCCAGTAGTATCGGGCAGGCAAATTCACCCCTCCACTTT. Combining the CDR3 with reference TRBV19 and TRBJ1-6 gives the whole variable domain DGGITQSPKYLFRKEGQNVTLSCEQNLNHDAMYWYRQDPGQGLRLIYYSQIVNDFQKGDIAEGYSVSREKKESFPLTVTSAQKNPTAFYLCASSIGQANSPLHFGNGTRLTVT.